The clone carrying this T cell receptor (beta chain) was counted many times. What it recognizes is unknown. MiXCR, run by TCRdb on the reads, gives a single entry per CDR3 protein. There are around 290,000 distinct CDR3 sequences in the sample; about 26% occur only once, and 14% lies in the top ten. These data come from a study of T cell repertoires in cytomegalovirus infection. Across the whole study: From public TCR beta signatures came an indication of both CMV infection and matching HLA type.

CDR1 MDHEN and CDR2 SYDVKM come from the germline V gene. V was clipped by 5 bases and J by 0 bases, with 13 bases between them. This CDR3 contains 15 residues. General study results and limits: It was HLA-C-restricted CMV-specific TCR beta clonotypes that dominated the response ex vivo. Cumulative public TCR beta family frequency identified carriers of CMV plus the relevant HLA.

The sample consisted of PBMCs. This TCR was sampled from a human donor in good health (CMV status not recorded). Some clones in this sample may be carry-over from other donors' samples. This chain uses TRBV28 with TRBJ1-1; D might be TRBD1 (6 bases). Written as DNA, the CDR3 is TGTGCCAGCAGTACCGACAGGATCTTGAACACTGAAGCTTTCTTT. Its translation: CASSTDRILNTEAFF.